The clone carrying this TCR beta chain was recorded at least ten times. This CDR3 has 15 amino acids. Looked up from germline, CDR1 is MNHEY and CDR2 is SVGAGI. The V end lost 2 bases, the J end lost 0 bases, and 11 bases lay between the germline ends. This specimen belongs to a study of identical twins. TCRdb re-called the 5' RACE reads through MiXCR, storing one row per CDR3 protein. The data hold roughly 150,000 distinct CDR3 sequences, with roughly 3.5% observed a single time. This chain joins TRBV6-5 and TRBJ2-7; a weak D match, TRBD2 (6 bases). The sequencing input was memory T cells sorted from blood. The receptor was derived from a man aged 18-30 years in good health. CDR3 bases: TGTGCCAGCAGTTACACGGGACTGGCCTCCTACGAGCAGTACTTC. As protein: CASSYTGLASYEQYF.